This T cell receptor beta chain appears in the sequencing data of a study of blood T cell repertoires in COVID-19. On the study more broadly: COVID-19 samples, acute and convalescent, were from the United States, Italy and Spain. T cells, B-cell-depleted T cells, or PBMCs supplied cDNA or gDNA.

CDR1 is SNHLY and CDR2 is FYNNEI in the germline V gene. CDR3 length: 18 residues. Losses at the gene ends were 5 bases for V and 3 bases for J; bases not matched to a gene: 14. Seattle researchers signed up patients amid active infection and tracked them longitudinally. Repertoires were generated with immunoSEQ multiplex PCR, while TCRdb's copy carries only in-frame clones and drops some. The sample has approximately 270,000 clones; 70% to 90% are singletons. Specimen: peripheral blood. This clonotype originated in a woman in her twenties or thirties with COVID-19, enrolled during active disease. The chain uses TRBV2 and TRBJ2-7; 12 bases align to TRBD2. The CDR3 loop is CASSRRTSGVFSGYEQYV. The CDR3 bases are TGTGCCAGCAGTAGACGGACTAGCGGGGTGTTCTCGGGCTACGAGCAGTACGTC.